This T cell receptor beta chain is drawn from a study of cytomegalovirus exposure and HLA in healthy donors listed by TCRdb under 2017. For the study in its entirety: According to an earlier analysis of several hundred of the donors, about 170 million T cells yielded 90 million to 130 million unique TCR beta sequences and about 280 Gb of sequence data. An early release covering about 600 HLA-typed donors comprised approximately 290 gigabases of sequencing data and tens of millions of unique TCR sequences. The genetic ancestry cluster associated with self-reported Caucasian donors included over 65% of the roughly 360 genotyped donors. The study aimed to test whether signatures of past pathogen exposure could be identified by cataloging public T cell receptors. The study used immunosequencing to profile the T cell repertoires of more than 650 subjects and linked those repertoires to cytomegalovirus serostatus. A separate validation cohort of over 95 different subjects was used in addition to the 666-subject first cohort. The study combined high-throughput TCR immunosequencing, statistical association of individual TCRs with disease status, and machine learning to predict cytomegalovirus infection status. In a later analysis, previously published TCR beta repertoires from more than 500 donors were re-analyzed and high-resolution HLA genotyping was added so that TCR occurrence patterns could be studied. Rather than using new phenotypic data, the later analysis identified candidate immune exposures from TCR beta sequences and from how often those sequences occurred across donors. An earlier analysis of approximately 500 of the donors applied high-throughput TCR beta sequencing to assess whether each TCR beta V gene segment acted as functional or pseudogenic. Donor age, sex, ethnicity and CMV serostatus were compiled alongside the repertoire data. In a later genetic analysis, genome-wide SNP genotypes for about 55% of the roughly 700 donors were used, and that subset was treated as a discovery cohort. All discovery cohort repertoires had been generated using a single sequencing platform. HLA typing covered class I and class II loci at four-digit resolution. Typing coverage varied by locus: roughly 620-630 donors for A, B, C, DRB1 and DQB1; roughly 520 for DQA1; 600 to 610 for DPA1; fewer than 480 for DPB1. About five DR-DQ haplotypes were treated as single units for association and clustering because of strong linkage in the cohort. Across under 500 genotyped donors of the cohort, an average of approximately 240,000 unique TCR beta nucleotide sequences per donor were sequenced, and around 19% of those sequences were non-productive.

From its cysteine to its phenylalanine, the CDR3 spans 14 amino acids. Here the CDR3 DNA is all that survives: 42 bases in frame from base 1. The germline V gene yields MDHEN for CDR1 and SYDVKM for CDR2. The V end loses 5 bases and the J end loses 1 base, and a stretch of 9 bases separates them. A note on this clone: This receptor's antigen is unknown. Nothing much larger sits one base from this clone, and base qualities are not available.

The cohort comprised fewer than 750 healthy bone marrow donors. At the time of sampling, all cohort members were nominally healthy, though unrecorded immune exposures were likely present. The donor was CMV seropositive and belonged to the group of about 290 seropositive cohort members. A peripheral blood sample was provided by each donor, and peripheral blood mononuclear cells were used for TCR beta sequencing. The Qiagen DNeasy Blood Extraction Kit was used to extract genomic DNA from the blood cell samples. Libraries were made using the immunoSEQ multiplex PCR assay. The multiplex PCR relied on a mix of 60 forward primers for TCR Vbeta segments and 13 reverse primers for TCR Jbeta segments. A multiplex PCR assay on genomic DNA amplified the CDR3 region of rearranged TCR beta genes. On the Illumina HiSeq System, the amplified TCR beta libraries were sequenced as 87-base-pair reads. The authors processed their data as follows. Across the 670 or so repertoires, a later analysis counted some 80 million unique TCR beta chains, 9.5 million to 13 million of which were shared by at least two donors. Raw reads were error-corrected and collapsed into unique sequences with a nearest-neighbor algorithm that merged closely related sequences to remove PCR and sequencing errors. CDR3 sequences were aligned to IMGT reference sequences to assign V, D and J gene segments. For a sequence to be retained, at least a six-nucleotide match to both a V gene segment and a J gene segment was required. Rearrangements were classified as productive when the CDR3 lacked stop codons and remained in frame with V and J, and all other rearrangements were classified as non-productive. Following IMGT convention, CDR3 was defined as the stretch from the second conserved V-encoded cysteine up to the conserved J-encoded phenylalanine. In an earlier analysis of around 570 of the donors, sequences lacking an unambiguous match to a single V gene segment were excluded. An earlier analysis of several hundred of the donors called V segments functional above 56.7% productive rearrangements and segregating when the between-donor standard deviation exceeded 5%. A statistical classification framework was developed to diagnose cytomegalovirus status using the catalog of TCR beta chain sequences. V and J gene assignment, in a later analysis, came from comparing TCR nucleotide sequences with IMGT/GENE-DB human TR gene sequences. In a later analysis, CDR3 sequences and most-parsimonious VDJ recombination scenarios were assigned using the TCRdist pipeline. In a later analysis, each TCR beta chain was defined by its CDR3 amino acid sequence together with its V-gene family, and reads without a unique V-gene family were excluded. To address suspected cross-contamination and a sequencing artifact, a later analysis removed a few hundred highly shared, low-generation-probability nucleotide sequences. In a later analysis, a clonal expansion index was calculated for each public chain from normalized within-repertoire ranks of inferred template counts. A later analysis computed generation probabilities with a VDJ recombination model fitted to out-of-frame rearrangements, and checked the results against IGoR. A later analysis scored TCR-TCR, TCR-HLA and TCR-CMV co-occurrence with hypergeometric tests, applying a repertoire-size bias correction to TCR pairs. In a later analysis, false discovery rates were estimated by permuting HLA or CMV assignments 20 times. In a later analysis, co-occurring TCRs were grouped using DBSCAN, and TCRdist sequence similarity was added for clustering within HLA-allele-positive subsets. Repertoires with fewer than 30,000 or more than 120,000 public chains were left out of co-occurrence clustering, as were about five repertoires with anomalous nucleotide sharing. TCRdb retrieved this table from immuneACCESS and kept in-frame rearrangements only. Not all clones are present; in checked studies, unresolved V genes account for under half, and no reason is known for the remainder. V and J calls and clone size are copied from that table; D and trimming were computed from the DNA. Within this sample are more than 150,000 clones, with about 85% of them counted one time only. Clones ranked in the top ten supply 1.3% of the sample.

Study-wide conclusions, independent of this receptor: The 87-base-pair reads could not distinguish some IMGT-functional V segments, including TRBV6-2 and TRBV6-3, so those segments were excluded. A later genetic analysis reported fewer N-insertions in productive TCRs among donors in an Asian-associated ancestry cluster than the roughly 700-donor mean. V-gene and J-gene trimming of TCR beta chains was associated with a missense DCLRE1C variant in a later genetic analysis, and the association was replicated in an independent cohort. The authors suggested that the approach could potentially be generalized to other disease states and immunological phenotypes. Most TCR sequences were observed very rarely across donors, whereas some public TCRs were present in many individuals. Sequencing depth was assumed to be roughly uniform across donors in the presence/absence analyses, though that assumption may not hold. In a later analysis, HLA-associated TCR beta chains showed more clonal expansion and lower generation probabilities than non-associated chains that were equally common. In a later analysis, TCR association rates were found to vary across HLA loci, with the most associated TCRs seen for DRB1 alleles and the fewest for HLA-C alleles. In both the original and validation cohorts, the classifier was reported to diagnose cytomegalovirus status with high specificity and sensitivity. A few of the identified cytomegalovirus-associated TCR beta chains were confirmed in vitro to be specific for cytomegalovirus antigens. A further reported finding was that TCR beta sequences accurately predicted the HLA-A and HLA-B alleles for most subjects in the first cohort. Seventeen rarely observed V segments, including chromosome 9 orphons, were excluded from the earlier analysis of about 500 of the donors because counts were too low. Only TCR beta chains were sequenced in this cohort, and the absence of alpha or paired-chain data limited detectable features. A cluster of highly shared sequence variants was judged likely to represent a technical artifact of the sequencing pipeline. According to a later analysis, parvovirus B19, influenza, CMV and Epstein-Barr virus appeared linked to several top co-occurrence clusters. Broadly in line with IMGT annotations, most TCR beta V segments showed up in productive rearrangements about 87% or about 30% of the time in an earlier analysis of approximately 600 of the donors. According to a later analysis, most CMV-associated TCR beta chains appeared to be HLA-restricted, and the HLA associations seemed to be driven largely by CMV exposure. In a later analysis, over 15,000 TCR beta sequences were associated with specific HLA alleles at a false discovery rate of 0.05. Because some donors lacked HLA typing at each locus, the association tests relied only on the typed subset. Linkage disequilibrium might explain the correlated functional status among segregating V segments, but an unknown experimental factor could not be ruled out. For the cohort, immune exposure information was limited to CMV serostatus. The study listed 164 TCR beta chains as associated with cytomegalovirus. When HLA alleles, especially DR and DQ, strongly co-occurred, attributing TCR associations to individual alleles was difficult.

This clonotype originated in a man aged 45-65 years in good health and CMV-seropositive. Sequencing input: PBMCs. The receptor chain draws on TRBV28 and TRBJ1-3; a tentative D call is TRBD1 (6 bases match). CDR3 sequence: CASSVGGSGNTIYF. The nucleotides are TGTGCCAGCAGTGTAGGGGGATCTGGAAACACCATATATTTT.